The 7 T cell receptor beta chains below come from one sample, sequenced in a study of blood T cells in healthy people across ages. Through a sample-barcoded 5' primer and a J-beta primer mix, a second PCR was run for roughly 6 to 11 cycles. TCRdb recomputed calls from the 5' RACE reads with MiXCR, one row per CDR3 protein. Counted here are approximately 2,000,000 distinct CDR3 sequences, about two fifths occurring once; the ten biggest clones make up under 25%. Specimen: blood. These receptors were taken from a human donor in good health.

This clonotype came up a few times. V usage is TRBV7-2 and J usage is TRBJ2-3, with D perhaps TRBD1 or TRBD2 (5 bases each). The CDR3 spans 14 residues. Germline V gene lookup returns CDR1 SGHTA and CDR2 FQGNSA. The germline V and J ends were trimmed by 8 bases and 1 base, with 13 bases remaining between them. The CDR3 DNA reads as TGTGCCAGCGGCTGGGGGAGACGCACAGATACGCAGTATTTT. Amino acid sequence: CASGWGRRTDTQYF.

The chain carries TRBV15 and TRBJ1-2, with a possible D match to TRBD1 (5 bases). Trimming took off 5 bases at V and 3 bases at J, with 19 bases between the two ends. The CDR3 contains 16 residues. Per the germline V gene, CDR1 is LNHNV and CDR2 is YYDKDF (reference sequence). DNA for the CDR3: TGTGCCACCAGCCCCGATTCCTTGACAGACGACTATGGCTACACCTTC. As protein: CATSPDSLTDDYGYTF.

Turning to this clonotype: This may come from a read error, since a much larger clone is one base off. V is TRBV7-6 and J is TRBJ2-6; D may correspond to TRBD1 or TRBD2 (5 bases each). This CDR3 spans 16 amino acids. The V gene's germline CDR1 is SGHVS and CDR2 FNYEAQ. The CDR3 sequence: CASSLWAATGASVLTF. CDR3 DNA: TGTGCCAGCAGCTTATGGGCCGCGACCGGGGCCAGCGTCCTGACTTTC.

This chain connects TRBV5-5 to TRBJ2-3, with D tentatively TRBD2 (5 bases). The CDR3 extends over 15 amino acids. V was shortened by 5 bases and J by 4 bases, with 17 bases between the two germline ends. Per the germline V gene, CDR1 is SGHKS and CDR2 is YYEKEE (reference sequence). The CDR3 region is CASRLHAEGADTQYF. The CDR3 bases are TGTGCCAGCAGATTGCACGCTGAGGGAGCAGATACGCAGTATTTT.

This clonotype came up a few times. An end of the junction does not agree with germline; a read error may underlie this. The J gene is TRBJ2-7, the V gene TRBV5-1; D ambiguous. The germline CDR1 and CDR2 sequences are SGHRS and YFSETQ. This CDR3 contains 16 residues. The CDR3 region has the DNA TGTGCCAGCAGCCCCAGCAGCAACCGGGCGGCCTACGAGCAGTACTTC. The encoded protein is CASSPSSNRAAYEQYF.

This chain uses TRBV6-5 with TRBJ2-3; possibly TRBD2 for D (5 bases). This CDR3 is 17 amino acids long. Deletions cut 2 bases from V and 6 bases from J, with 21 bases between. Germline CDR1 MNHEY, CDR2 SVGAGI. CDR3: CASSYASVRGQVDTQYF. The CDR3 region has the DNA TGTGCCAGCAGTTACGCGAGCGTGAGAGGGCAAGTGGATACGCAGTATTTT.

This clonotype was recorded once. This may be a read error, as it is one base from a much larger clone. The CDR3 reads CSALAGANSYEQYF. The CDR3 region has the DNA TGCAGCGCCCTGGCAGGGGCGAACTCCTACGAGCAGTACTTC. V gene TRBV29-1 combines with J gene TRBJ2-7; possibly TRBD1 for D (6 bases). V dropped 7 bases and J dropped 0 bases, with 16 bases sitting between them. Looked up from germline, CDR1 is SQVTM and CDR2 is ANQGSEA. This CDR3 is 14 amino acids long.